In its sample, the clone carrying this TCR beta chain was seen a few times. The antigen remains undetermined. This sample stems from a study of vaccination and CD4 T cells after COVID-19. About the research overall: Convalescents were six males and four females, two of them Hispanic.

The Oncomine TCR Beta short-read assay sequenced DNA from cultured CD4+ T cells. One entry per CDR3 protein results from TCRdb running MiXCR on the PCR reads. The top ten clones hold around 15% of a sample with roughly 15,000 distinct CDR3 sequences, about 60% of them seen once. The treatment: approximately 11-day PBMC culture with coronavirus spike peptide pools or control peptides (ViraFEST assay). V gave up 3 bases and J gave up 0 bases, with 7 bases separating them. The V gene's germline CDR1 is MRHNA and CDR2 SNTAGT. There are 14 residues in the CDR3. This clonotype originated in a human donor who had recovered from COVID-19. What was sequenced was CD4+ T cells from blood, cultured in vitro. The rearrangement uses TRBV6-4 and TRBJ2-3; D is unclear. The CDR3 nucleotides are TGTGCCAGCAGTGAAGGAGACAGCACAGATACGCAGTATTTT. This gives the protein CASSEGDSTDTQYF.